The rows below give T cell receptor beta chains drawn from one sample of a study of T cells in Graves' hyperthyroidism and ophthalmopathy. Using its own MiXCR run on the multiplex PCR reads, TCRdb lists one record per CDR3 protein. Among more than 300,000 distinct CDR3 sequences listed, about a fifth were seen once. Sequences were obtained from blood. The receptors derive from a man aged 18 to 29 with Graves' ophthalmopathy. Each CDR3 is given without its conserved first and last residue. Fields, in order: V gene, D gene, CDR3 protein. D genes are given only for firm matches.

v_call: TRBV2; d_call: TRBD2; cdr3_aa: ASSDRGLAGDTQY
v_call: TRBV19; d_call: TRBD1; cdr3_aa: ASRKGAPAYEQY
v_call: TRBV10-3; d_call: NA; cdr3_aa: AISESPLDGYT
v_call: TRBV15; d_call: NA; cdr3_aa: ATSRELAAGTYGYT
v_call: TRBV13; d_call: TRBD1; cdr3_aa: ASSFSEGQDIESEQF
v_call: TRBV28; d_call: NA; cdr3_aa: ASSFSGWSYEQY
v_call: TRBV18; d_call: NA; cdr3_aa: ASSGQLDSPLH
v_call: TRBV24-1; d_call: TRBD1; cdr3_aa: ATSASGQESLGTGELF
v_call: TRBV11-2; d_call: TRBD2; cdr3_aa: ASRTSGGRGTGELF
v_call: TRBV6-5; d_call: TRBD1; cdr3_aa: ASSYGTGSNEKLF
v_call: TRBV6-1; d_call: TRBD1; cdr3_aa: ASSELAGGASTDTQY
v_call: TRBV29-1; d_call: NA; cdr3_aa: SVVRLDRKNTIY
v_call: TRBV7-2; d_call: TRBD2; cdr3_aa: ASSPRLAGGLNEQF
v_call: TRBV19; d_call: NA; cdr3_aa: ASSIEGGGTEAF
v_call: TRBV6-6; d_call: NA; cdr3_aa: ASSYEVYTGELF
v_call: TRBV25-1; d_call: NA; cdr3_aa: ASSEPTDTGELF
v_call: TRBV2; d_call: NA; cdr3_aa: ASKGYSNQPQH
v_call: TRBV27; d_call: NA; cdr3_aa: ASGPNGISPLH
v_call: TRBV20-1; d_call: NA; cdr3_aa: SARTYSRDTEAF
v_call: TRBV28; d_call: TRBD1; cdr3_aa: ASSLVGGDSQNTEAF
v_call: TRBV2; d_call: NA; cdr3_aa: ASSEDSLASYNSPLH
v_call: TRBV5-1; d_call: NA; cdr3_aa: ASSLAGVRAQETQY
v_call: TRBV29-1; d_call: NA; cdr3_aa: SATHGTEAF
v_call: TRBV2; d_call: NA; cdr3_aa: ASRGNDRHIQY
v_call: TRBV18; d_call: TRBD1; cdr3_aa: ASSPEDRDRWEQY
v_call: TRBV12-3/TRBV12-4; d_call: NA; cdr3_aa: ASRRNTMNTEAF
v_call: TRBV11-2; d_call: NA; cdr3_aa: ASSQSPDLSSYEQY
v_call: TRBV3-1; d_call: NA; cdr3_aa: ASSRGTREHGYT
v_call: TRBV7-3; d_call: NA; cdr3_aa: ASSSTSARETQY
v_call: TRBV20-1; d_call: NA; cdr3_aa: SASWGWAEQF
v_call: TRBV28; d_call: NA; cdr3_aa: ASSRPGTVSYEQY
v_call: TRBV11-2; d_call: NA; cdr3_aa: ASSLVEGWTGELF
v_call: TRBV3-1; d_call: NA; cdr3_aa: ASSSATEAF
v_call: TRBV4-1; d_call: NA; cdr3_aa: ASSHRGLNTEAF
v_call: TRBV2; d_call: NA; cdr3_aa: ASSHPLGNSYNEQF
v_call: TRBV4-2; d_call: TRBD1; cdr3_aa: ASSSRRQGDSPLH
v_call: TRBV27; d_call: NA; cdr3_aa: ASSPAGGINYNSPLH
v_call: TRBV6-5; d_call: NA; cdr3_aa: ASSYSRQGRNTEAF
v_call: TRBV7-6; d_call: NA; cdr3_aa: ASSQSTDSANTGELF
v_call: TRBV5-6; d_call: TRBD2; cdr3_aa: ASSSGRGRGGLNEQF
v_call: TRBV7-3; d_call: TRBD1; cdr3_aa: ASSLRPTGQGETQY
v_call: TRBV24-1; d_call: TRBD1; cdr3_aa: ATSDLRGLYTGELF
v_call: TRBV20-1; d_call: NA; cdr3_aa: SARLRTDQNEKLF
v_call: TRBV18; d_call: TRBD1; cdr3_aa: ASSPGTGRGNEQF
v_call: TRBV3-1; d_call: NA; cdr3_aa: ASSLLDYEQY
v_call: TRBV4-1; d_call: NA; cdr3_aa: ASSQDWGSGGAKNIQY
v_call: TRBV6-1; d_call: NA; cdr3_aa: ATLPGQGLRNTIY
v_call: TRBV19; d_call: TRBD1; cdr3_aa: ASSTPRDSSYEQY
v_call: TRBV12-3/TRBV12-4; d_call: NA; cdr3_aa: ASSFDSSAGELF
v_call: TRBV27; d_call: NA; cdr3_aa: ASSSQEGGGYT
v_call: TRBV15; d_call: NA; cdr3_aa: ATSRRTGESEAF
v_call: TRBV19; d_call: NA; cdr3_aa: ASGPGLVISNQPQH
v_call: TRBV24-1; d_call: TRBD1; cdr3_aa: ATSDPPGTGGETQY
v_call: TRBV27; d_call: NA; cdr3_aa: ASSLVQPNTGELF
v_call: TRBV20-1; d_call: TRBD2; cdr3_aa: SASGLAGQETQY
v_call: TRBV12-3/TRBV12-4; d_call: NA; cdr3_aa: ASSPGLMNTEAL
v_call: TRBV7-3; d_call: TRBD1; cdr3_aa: ASSTDRADEQY
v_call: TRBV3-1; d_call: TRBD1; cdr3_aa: ASSQTNRGSGANVLT
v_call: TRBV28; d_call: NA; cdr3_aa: ATSIREQF
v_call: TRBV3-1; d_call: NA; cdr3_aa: ASSQDSTGELF